The T cell receptor (beta chain) under discussion was sequenced for a study of regulatory T cells in long-lasting Graves disease (dated by TCRdb to the early 2020s). Background for the entire study: Persistent Graves' disease was defined as antithyroid drug treatment for over 5 years with persistently positive TSH receptor autoantibodies. Patients with persistent Graves' disease were compared with patients with newly diagnosed Graves' disease using TCR sequencing and RNA sequencing of peripheral blood. The study was conducted in China and was registered as a clinical trial. A total of roughly 35 samples underwent TCR sequencing: around 13 from persistent and approximately 20 from newly diagnosed Graves' disease patients. Persistent Graves' disease patients in the clinical cohort had taken antithyroid drugs for roughly ten years on average. Study-level results and caveats: The small sample size was acknowledged by the authors as a limitation that may reduce accuracy. Sequencing and analysis were restricted to the TCR beta chain. Compared with newly diagnosed patients, persistent Graves' disease patients had lower TCR Shannon entropy and fewer highly expanded clones, which suggests clonal expansion. More public clonotypes were shared among persistent patients (2,741) than among newly diagnosed patients (roughly 1,000). Preferential use of TRBV28, TRBJ1-2 and TRBJ2-5 was observed in persistent disease, whereas TRBV20-1 and TRBJ2-1 were favored in newly diagnosed disease. Peripheral blood alone was examined, since thyroid tissue, which constituted the primary lesion, could not be accessed.

This clonotype was counted a few times. What antigen it recognizes has not been identified. Base qualities are missing; no much larger clone stands one base away. What the time point label conveys for this sample: persistent/refractory GD, antithyroid drugs over 5 years with positive TRAb. For both TCR sequencing and RNA sequencing, RNA was extracted from PBMCs using TRIzol. The diagnosis of Graves' disease was made according to American Thyroid Association guidelines. Patients were recruited from an endocrinology department in Xi'an, China. Each patient gave approximately 10 milliliters of peripheral blood, collected in an EDTA anticoagulant tube. PBMCs were isolated by Ficoll Paque Plus density gradient separation without further T cell sorting. An Agilent 2100 Bioanalyzer and agarose gel were used to check RNA quality, while a NanoDrop 2000 measured RNA concentration. From V the trimming removes 1 base and from J it removes 2 bases, while the gene matches leave 2 bases of the junction unaccounted for. CDR1 and CDR2, looked up from the germline V gene, are SGHNT and YENEEA. Reading from cysteine to phenylalanine, the CDR3 counts 16 amino acids. The read is trimmed to its CDR3 DNA, 48 bases read in frame from base 1.

Library creation used multiplex PCR. This sample was sequenced with an Illumina HiSeq 4000. To build TCR beta libraries, CDR3 regions were amplified by Arm-PCR using iRepertoire HTBI primers. Gel purification was performed on PCR products prior to sequencing. Processing in the source paper ran as follows. Gene usage analysis of CDR3 amino acid clonotypes relied on the 60 or so TRBV and about 15 TRBJ segments identified across samples. COPE and FqMerger were used to merge filtered high-quality paired reads into contigs. BLAST was used to align contigs to the IMGT TRBV, TRBD and TRBJ reference genes, and CDR3 was defined following IMGT. Highly expanded clones were defined as clonotypes with a frequency above 0.1%. Shannon entropy served as the measure of repertoire diversity, while the Gini coefficient captured V-J evenness. Clonotypes shared by more than one individual were considered public. Using fastp at Q25 and MiXCR, TCRdb reprocessed the public reads and kept productive beta chains. A single entry per CDR3 protein holds the most common genes and DNA from its merged rows. The V and J calls reflect TCRdb's pipeline rather than the authors' work. The sample yields roughly 700,000 distinct CDR3 sequences; roughly 30% were counted once. The ten largest clones capture around 42% of the sample.

The sample in question was peripheral blood mononuclear cells (PBMCs), obtained when the disease was refractory, from a patient treated with antithyroid drugs. The rearrangement combines TRBV11-3 with TRBJ2-1, and 10 bases in between align with TRBD2. This clonotype was obtained from a female donor with Graves disease. The sequenced DNA: TGTGCCAGCAGCTTAGGTAGCGGGAGGACCTACAATGAGCAGTTCTTC. Its amino acids are CASSLGSGRTYNEQFF.